The table lists the clone carrying this TCR beta chain with a few counts. The data were obtained in a study of shared clonotypes between healthy human individuals. Assay: immunoSEQ multiplex PCR; the TCRdb copy retains only in-frame clones and omits some. This sample has about 2.4 million clones; roughly 93% occur once, and the top ten carry 0.36%. CDR1 is MDHEN and CDR2 is SYDVKM in the germline V gene. The CDR3 consists of 13 residues. V dropped 5 bases and J dropped 3 bases, with 10 bases sitting between them. This TCR derives from a young man in good health. Some clones in this sample may be carry-over from other donors' samples. The chain has TRBV28 and TRBJ1-1; unclear D gene. The specimen was naive CD4+ T cells from PBMCs. Subset of the sample: CD45RA+ positively selected. The CDR3 reads CASSTDIYTEAFF. The DNA of the CDR3 is TGTGCCAGCAGTACTGATATCTACACTGAAGCTTTCTTT. Variable domain in full (rest from reference TRBV28 and TRBJ1-1): DVKVTQSSRYLVKRTGEKVFLECVQDMDHENMFWYRQDPGLGLRLIYFSYDVKMKEKGDIPEGYSVSREKKERFSLILESASTNQTSMYLCASSTDIYTEAFFGQGTRLTVV.